There are a few counts of the clone carrying this T cell receptor (beta chain). Its antigen is undetermined. This sample is drawn from a study of T-cell reconstitution after alpha-beta-depleted transplantation in children. Study results and caveats: Diversity and T-cell counts at one year after transplant derived mostly from new T cells. The origin of alpha-beta T cells about two months after transplant was reportedly several hundred expanded graft clones.

The library targeted TCRbeta and was prepared with unique molecular identifiers. Using its own MiXCR run on the PCR reads, TCRdb lists one record per CDR3 protein. The repertoire holds around 490,000 distinct CDR3 sequences, roughly an eighth seen once, with about 15% in the top ten. The sample here was PBMCs, mostly from graft donor cells, taken 180 days after TCRalphabeta/CD19-depleted stem cell transplant. This clonotype was sampled from a female patient aged 2-15 years who had a stem cell transplant for aplastic anemia, so the T cells may come from the graft donor.

CDR3 protein: CASSQVSGGPKNIQYF. DNA of the CDR3: TGTGCCAGCAGCCAAGTATCCGGGGGCCCAAAAAACATTCAGTACTTC. This sequence joins TRBV14 and TRBJ2-4; D is possibly TRBD1 or TRBD2 (6 bases each). The germline V gene has CDR1 SGHDN and CDR2 FVKESK. There are 16 residues in the CDR3. Trimming pared 1 base from V and 4 bases from J, leaving 14 bases between.